This passage covers 18 T cell receptor beta chains from one sample sequenced in a study of identical twins. TCRdb re-analysed the 5' RACE reads in MiXCR, keeping a single row per CDR3 protein. The sample contains approximately 600,000 distinct CDR3 sequences, 9.6% of which appear only once. This same sample was also taken into another study, of yellow fever vaccine responses in identical twins.

Sequences were obtained from PBMCs. The source is a woman under 30 in good health.

This clonotype was observed at least ten times. The V gene is TRBV4-1, the J gene TRBJ2-4; no reliable D call. This CDR3 spans 17 amino acids. Trimming stripped 0 bases from V and 0 bases from J, with 12 bases between. Germline loops: CDR1 MGHRA, CDR2 YSYEKL. CDR3 coding DNA: TGCGCCAGCAGCCAAGATCCAGTTCAGGAAGCCAAAAACATTCAGTACTTC. Protein product: CASSQDPVQEAKNIQYF.

Ten or more counts support this clonotype. The CDR3 coding sequence is TGTGCCAGCAGCGTCCGGACAGGGGGGATCCAAGAGACCCAGTACTTC. It specifies CASSVRTGGIQETQYF. The chain employs TRBV5-5 and TRBJ2-5; 10 bases line up with TRBD1. The CDR3 is 16 amino acids. Unmatched junction bases numbered 7, after V lost 4 bases and J lost 1 base. The V gene's germline CDR1 is SGHKS and CDR2 YYEKEE (reference sequence).

This clonotype was seen at least ten times. This chain links TRBV6-5 with TRBJ2-1; TRBD2 matches 9 bases. The V and J ends lost 2 bases and 9 bases, in that order; junction bases with no gene match: 14. Germline V gene data show CDR1 as MNHEY and CDR2 as SVGAGI. This CDR3 comprises 17 residues. The CDR3 sequence: CASSYPAGLAGGVEQFF. Written as DNA, the CDR3 is TGTGCCAGCAGTTACCCGGCGGGACTAGCCGGGGGGGTTGAGCAGTTCTTC.

In this sample, this clonotype turned up a few times. The J gene is TRBJ2-7, the V gene TRBV6-1, with 10 bases matching TRBD1. The CDR3 is 15 amino acids. Losses at the gene ends were 4 bases for V and 5 bases for J; bases not matched to a gene: 8. The germline V gene has CDR1 MNHNS and CDR2 SASEGT. The CDR3 DNA sequence: TGTGCCAGCAGTGCCGGCGGGACAGGGGATAACGAGCAGTACTTC. It specifies CASSAGGTGDNEQYF.

The chain joins TRBV10-1 to TRBJ2-2, with 11 bases that match TRBD2. This CDR3 region has 16 residues. The V gene end was trimmed by 6 bases and the J gene end by 3 bases; junction bases not matched to a gene: 6. Germline assignment: CDR1 WNHNN and CDR2 SYGVQD (reference sequence). This CDR3 is CASSHGTSGHTGELFF. The CDR3 DNA sequence: TGCGCCAGCAGCCACGGGACTAGCGGACACACCGGGGAGCTGTTTTTT.

This clonotype is classed as medium-sized. The V and J genes are TRBV10-2 and TRBJ2-7, with 8 bases fitting TRBD2. The CDR3 covers 14 residues. After removal of 3 bases from V and 4 bases from J, the junction contained 5 bases not matched to a gene. In germline, CDR1 is WSHSY, CDR2 SAAADI. The CDR3 region has the DNA TGCGCCAGCAGTGAAGGCGGGAGGAGATACGAGCAGTACTTC. Its translation is CASSEGGRRYEQYF.

This clonotype came up many times. This chain connects TRBV20-1 to TRBJ1-1; D gene ambiguous. The germline CDR1 and CDR2 sequences are DFQATT and SNEGSKA (reference sequence). This CDR3 spans 12 amino acids. The V end lost 8 bases, the J end lost 1 base, and 11 bases lay between the germline ends. CDR3 bases: TGCAGTTGCGGCCCGGGGAACACTGAAGCTTTCTTT. This gives the protein CSCGPGNTEAFF.

This clonotype showed up just a few times. The CDR3 reads CSASSGEMAEKLFF. In DNA form, the CDR3 reads TGCAGTGCTAGTTCTGGGGAAATGGCGGAAAAACTGTTTTTT. The chain links TRBV20-1 to TRBJ1-4; no clear D gene. Germline CDR1 and CDR2: DFQATT and SNEGSKA (reference sequence). This CDR3 region has 14 residues. Trimming removed 3 bases from V and 8 bases from J, with 16 bases in between.

The V gene is TRBV12-3 or TRBV12-4, the J gene TRBJ2-7, with D perhaps TRBD2 (5 bases). The CDR3 is 14 residues long. V dropped 3 bases and J dropped 0 bases, with 9 bases sitting between them. The CDR3 DNA follows: TGTGCCAGCAGTTTGAGCGACTACTCCTACGAGCAGTACTTC. This gives the protein CASSLSDYSYEQYF.

This clonotype was observed a few times. The chain is built from TRBV20-1 and TRBJ1-2; no clear D gene. The CDR3 covers 16 residues. CDR1 is DFQATT, CDR2 SNEGSKA, per germline (reference sequence). Trimming stripped 6 bases from V and 4 bases from J, with 24 bases between. CDR3 sequence reads: CSAAAEQALYSYGYTF. DNA of the CDR3: TGCAGTGCCGCCGCCGAACAAGCCCTCTATAGCTATGGCTACACCTTC.

This clonotype came up a few times. The rearrangement joins TRBV29-1 to TRBJ2-5, with 10 bases that match TRBD1. This CDR3 contains 15 residues. J lost 1 base, V lost 7 bases, and 9 bases had no gene match. The germline V gene has CDR1 SQVTM and CDR2 ANQGSEA. The CDR3 DNA reads TGCAGCGGGGGGGACAGGGGATGGGCCCAAGAGACCCAGTACTTC. Amino acids: CSGGDRGWAQETQYF.

The rearrangement links TRBV18 to TRBJ2-3, with 7 nucleotides matching TRBD2. Trimming removed 3 bases from V and 5 bases from J; junction bases left unmatched: 17. The CDR3 loop spans 18 amino acids. CDR1 and CDR2 from the germline V gene are KGHSH and LQKENI. CDR3 coding DNA: TGTGCCAGCTCACCTCTTACACTTGCTGGGACTAAACAAGATACGCAGTATTTT. Its translation: CASSPLTLAGTKQDTQYF.

The V gene is TRBV7-3, the J gene TRBJ2-5, with 7 bases identical to TRBD1. The CDR3 runs 15 residues. Germline lookup yields CDR1 SGHTA and CDR2 FQGTGA. The ends lost 6 bases at V and 1 base at J; junction bases unmatched: 8. CDR3: CASRSTGVGQETQYF. The CDR3 DNA follows: TGTGCCAGCAGATCCACAGGGGTAGGCCAAGAGACCCAGTACTTC. Variable domain in full (rest from reference TRBV7-3 and TRBJ2-5): GAGVSQTPSNKVTEKGKYVELRCDPISGHTALYWYRQSLGQGPEFLIYFQGTGAADDSGLPNDRFFAVRPEGSVSTLKIQRTERGDSAVYLCASRSTGVGQETQYFGPGTRLLVL.

This clonotype was detected only a few times. The chain joins TRBV4-2 to TRBJ2-7, with a possible D match to TRBD1 (6 bases). The germline CDR1 and CDR2 sequences are LGHNA and YNFKEQ. Trimming stripped 0 bases from V and 0 bases from J, with 18 bases between. This CDR3 has 18 residues. CDR3 amino acids: CASSQEWDIGSDSYEQYF. The CDR3 region has the DNA TGTGCCAGCAGCCAAGAGTGGGACATAGGGTCGGACTCCTACGAGCAGTACTTC.

In its sample, this clonotype was seen a few times. This CDR3 is CSAGTGFPNEQFF. The CDR3 region has the DNA TGCAGCGCCGGGACAGGGTTTCCTAATGAGCAGTTCTTC. The chain carries TRBV29-1 and TRBJ2-1; 9 positions agree with TRBD1. Germline CDR1 is SQVTM and CDR2 is ANQGSEA. V dropped 7 bases and J dropped 7; count of bases not matched to a gene: 8. This CDR3 contains 13 residues.

The chain combines TRBV29-1 with TRBJ1-2; 7 bases are a match to TRBD1. The trim removed 6 bases at V and 10 bases at J, leaving 8 bases unmatched. Germline loops: CDR1 SQVTM, CDR2 ANQGSEA. The length of the CDR3 is 11 residues. The CDR3 region is CSVGQPGVYTF. DNA for the CDR3: TGCAGCGTGGGACAGCCGGGTGTCTACACCTTC.

This clonotype appeared a few times. The chain carries TRBV3-1 and TRBJ2-7, with D possibly matching TRBD1 (6 bases). This CDR3 contains 15 residues. V lost 4 bases and J 2 bases, leaving 15 bases between the germline ends. The germline gives CDR1 LGHDT, CDR2 YNNKEL (reference sequence). CDR3 in DNA: TGTGCCAGCAGCCTCCGAGTGAAGGGGGCCTACGAGCAGTACTTC. This translates into CASSLRVKGAYEQYF.

This CDR3 reads CASSSTPDRMNTEAFF. In DNA form, the CDR3 reads TGTGCCAGCAGCTCAACCCCGGACAGAATGAACACTGAAGCTTTCTTT. This chain uses TRBV7-6 with TRBJ1-1, with D perhaps matching TRBD1 (6 bases). Trimming pared 4 bases from V and 0 bases from J, leaving 15 bases between. Germline V CDR1 and CDR2: SGHVS, FNYEAQ. The CDR3 loop spans 16 amino acids.